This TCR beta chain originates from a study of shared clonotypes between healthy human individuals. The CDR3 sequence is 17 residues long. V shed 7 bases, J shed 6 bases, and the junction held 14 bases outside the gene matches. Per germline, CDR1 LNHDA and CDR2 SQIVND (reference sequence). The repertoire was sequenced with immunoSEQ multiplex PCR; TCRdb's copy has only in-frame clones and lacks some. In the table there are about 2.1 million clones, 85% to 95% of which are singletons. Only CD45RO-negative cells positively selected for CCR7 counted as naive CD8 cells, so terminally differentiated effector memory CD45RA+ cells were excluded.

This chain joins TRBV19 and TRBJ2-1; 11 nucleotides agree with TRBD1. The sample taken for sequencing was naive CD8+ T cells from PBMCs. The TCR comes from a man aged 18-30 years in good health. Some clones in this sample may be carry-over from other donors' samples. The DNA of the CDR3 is TGTGCCAGTACCGCCGTGGACAGGGGGCTTCGAGGCAATGAGCAGTTCTTC. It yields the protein CASTAVDRGLRGNEQFF. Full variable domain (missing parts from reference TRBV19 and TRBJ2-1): DGGITQSPKYLFRKEGQNVTLSCEQNLNHDAMYWYRQDPGQGLRLIYYSQIVNDFQKGDIAEGYSVSREKKESFPLTVTSAQKNPTAFYLCASTAVDRGLRGNEQFFGPGTRLTVL.